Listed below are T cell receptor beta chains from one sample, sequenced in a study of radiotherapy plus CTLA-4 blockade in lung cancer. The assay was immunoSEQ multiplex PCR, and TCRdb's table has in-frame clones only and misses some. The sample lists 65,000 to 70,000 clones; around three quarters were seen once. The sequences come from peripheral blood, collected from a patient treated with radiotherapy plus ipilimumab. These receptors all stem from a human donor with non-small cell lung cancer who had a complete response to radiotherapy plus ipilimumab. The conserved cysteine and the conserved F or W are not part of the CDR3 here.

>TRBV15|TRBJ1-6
ATSPQTSYNSPLH
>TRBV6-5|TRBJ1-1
ASSLDRNMNTEAF
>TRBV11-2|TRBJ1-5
ASSLGRGSSNQPQH
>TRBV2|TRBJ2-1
ASRARGGYNEQF
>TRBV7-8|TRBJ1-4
ASSPGQGLDNEKLF
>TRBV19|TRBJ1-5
ASSMGIQPQH
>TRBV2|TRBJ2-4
ASSELEILAKNIQY
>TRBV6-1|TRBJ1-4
ASSEGSGWGEKLF
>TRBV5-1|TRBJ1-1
ASSTGRNTEAF
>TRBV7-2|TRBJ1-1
ASSTRDRVTEAF
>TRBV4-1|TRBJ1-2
ASSPVGSNYGYT